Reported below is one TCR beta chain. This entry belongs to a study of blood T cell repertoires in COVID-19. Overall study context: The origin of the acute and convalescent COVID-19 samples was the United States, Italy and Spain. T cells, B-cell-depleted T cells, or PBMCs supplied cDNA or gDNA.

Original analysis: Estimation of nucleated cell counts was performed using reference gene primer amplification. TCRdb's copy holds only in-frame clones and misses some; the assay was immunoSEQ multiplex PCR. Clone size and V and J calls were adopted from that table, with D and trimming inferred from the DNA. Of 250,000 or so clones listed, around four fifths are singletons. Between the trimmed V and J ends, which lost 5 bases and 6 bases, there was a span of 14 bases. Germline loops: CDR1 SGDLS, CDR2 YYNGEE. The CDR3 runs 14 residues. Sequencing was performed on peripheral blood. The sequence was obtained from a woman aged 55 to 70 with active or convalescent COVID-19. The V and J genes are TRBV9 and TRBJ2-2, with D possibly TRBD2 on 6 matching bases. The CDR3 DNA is TGTGCCAGCAGTCTCGGGACTTCATCCGGGGAGCTGTTTTTT. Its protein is CASSLGTSSGELFF.